The clone carrying this TCR beta chain was detected only once. Original processing notes: Estimation of nucleated cell counts was performed using reference gene primer amplification. The repertoire was sequenced with immunoSEQ multiplex PCR; TCRdb's copy has only in-frame clones and lacks some. That table gives V, J and clone size, and the DNA gave D and trimming. The table includes about 120,000 clones, roughly 85% detected once. V shed 5 bases and J shed 4 bases, with 14 bases lying between them. The CDR3 runs 14 residues. Germline V gene data show CDR1 as SGHTA and CDR2 as FQGNSA. These data belong to a study of blood T cell repertoires in COVID-19. Study context: Samples came from the United States, Italy and Spain, spanning acute and convalescent COVID-19. Sources were T cells, B-cell-depleted T cells, or PBMCs; the material itself was cDNA or gDNA.

The rearrangement uses TRBV7-2 and TRBJ1-2; tentative D call: TRBD1 (5 bases). The specimen sequenced was peripheral blood. This clonotype was obtained from a young man with acute or convalescent COVID-19. In DNA form, the CDR3 reads TGTGCCAGCAGCCGGGACTCGGCGGCCTATGGCTACACCTTC. Its protein is CASSRDSAAYGYTF.